The clone carrying this TCR beta chain was picked up a small number of times. Peripheral blood was drawn, around 9.3 milliliters per donor. Primers used in a second PCR of roughly 6 to 11 cycles were a sample-barcoded 5' primer and a J-beta primer mix. Each CDR3 protein gets one entry after TCRdb re-called the 5' RACE reads with MiXCR. The repertoire includes 650,000 to 1,000,000 distinct CDR3 sequences, around 36% of them detected once, and 10% to 15% sits in the top ten. The CDR3 covers 17 residues. Germline V CDR1 and CDR2: LGHNA, YNFKEQ. Losses at the gene ends were 0 bases for V and 7 bases for J; bases not matched to a gene: 9. The sample comes from a study of blood T cells in healthy people across ages.

The chain links TRBV4-2 to TRBJ1-4; 9 nucleotides agree with TRBD1. The sequence was obtained from a man aged 18 to 29 in good health. The sequenced material came from blood. CDR3 bases: TGTGCCAGCAGCCAAGAACCTCCGGGACAGGGCGGTGAAAAACTGTTTTTT. It specifies CASSQEPPGQGGEKLFF.